Many counts were recorded for the clone carrying this T cell receptor beta chain. Its antigen is unknown. The germline gives CDR1 SGHTA, CDR2 FQGTGA. The CDR3 length is 13 residues. The V end lost 5 bases, the J end lost 2 bases, and 9 bases lay between the germline ends. Nobody among the patients had been given any treatment before thyroid surgery. In the original processing: CDR3 was compared across clinicopathological groups, and the resulting differences were used to build a distant-metastasis classifier for papillary thyroid cancer. With MiXCR, TCRdb called clones anew from the PCR reads. The V and J calls were not made by the authors but by TCRdb's processing. The sample records around 42,000 clones, around an eighth being singletons. This sample was included in a study of metastatic and nonmetastatic thyroid tumors. Study information: Repertoires from malignant and benign thyroid patients were compared across blood and tumor or nodule tissue.

Findings and caveats of the study: It was reportedly found that TCR beta diversity was significantly higher in malignant thyroid tumors than in benign nodules, a difference seen in both blood and tumor samples.

What was sequenced was blood. This chain joins TRBV7-3 and TRBJ1-2, with D possibly being TRBD1 (5 bases). The TCR sequence derives from a male donor with papillary thyroid cancer or a benign thyroid nodule (not recorded which). Some clones in this sample may be carry-over from other donors' samples. CDR3 DNA: TGTGCCAGCAGCCCGGGACGCAACTATGGCTACACCTTC. Residues: CASSPGRNYGYTF. Based on the CDR3 plus reference TRBV7-3 and TRBJ1-2, the full variable domain is GAGVSQTPSNKVTEKGKYVELRCDPISGHTALYWYRQSLGQGPEFLIYFQGTGAADDSGLPNDRFFAVRPEGSVSTLKIQRTERGDSAVYLCASSPGRNYGYTFGSGTRLTVV.